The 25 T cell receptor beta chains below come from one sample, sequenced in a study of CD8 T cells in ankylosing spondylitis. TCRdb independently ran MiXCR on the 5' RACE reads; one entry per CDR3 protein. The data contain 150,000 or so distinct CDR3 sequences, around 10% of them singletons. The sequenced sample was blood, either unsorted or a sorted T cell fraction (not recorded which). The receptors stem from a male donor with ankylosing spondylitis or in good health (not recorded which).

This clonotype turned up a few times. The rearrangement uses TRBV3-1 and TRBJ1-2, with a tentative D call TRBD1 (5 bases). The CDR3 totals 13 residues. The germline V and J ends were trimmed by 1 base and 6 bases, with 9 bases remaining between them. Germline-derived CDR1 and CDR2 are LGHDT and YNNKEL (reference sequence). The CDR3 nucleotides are TGTGCCAGCAGCCAAGGGGGGGGGAATGGCTACACCTTC. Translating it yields CASSQGGGNGYTF.

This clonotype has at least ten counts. The CDR3 coding sequence is TGTGCCAGCAGTTTAACCCCTTACGGACTTGAAAACATTCAGTACTTC. Its translation is CASSLTPYGLENIQYF. This sequence joins TRBV12-3 or TRBV12-4 and TRBJ2-4; D perhaps matches TRBD2 (5 bases). This CDR3 has 16 residues. V was clipped by 2 bases and J by 5 bases, with 16 bases between them.

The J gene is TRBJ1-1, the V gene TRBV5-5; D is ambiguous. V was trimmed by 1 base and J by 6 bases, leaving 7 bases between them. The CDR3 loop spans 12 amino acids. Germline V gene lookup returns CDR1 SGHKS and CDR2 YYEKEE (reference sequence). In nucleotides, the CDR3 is TGTGCCAGCAGCTTGTACTCGTCTGAAGCTTTCTTT. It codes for CASSLYSSEAFF.

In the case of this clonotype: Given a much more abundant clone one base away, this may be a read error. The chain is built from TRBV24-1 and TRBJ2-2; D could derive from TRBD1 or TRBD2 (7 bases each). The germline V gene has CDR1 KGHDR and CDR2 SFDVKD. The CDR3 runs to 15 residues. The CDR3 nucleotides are TGTGCCACCAGTGACGGACAGGAGTACCGGGGGGAGCTGGTTTTT. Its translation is CATSDGQEYRGELVF.

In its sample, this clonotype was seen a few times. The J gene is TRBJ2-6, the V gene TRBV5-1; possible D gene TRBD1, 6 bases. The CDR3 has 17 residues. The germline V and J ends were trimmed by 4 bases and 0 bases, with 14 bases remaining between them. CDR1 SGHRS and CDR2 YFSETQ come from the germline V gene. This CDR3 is CASSQQGHPSGANVLTF. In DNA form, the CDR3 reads TGCGCCAGCAGCCAACAGGGACATCCCTCTGGGGCCAACGTCCTGACTTTC.

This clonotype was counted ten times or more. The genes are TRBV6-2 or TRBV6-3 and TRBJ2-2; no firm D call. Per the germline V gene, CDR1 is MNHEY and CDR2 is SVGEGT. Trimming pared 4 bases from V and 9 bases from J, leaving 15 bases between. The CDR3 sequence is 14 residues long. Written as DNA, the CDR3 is TGTGCCAGCAGTTCAAATACCCAAGGCCGGGAGCTGTTTTTT. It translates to CASSSNTQGRELFF.

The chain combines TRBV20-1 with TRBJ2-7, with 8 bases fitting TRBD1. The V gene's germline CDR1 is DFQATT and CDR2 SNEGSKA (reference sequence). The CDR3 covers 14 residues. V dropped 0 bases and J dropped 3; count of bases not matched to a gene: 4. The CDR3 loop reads CSARDPDRVYEQYF. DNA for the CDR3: TGCAGTGCTAGAGACCCGGACAGGGTCTACGAGCAGTACTTC.

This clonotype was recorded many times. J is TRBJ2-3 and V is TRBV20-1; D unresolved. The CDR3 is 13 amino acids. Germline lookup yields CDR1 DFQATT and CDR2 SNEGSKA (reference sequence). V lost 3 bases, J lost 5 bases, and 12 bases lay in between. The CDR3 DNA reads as TGCAGTGCTAGTGCCCCTCAAGGAGATACGCAGTATTTT. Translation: CSASAPQGDTQYF.

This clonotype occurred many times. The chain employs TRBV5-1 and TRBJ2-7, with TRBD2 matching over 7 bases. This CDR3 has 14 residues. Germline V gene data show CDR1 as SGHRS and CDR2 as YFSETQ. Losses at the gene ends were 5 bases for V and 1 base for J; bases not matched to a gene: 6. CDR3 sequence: CASSPGTTSYEQYF. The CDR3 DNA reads TGCGCCAGCAGTCCCGGGACTACATCCTACGAGCAGTACTTC.

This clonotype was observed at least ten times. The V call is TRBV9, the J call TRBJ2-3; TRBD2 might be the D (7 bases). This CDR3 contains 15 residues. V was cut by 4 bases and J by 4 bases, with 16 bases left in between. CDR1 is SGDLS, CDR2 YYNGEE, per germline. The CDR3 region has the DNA TGTGCCAGCAGCCCAGAGGGGGGGGGCCCAGATACGCAGTATTTT. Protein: CASSPEGGGPDTQYF. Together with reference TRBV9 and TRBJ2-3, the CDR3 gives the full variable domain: DSGVTQTPKHLITATGQRVTLRCSPRSGDLSVYWYQQSLDQGLQFLIQYYNGEERAKGNILERFSAQQFPDLHSELNLSSLELGDSALYFCASSPEGGGPDTQYFGPGTRLTVL.

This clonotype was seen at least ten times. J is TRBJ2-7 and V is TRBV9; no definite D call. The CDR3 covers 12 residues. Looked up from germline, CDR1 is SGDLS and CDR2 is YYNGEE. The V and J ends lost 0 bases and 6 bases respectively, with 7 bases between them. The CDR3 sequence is CASSVDHGEQYF. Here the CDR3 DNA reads TGTGCCAGCAGCGTAGATCATGGCGAGCAGTACTTC.

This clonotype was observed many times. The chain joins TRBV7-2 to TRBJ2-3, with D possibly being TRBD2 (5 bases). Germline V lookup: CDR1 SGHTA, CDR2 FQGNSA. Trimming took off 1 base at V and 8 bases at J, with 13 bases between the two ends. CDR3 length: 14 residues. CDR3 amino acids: CASSLGGIGGTQYF. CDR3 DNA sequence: TGTGCCAGCAGCTTAGGAGGGATAGGCGGTACGCAGTATTTT.

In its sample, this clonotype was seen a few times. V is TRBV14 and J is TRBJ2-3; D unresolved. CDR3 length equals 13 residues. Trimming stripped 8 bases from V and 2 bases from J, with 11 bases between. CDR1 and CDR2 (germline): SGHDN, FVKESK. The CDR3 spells CASSRRYTDTQYF. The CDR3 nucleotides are TGTGCCAGCTCGAGGCGGTACACAGATACGCAGTATTTT.

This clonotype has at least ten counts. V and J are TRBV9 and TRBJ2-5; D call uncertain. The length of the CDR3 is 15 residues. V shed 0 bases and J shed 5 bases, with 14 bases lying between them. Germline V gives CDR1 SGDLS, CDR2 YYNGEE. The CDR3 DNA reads TGTGCCAGCAGCGTAGATACGGCCTCTGGGGAGACCCAGTACTTC. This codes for CASSVDTASGETQYF. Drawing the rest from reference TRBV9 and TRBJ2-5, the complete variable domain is DSGVTQTPKHLITATGQRVTLRCSPRSGDLSVYWYQQSLDQGLQFLIQYYNGEERAKGNILERFSAQQFPDLHSELNLSSLELGDSALYFCASSVDTASGETQYFGPGTRLLVL.

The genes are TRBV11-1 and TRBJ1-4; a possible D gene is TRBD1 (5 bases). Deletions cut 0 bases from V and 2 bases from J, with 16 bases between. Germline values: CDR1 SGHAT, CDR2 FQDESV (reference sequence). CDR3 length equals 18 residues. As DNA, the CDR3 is TGTGCCAGCAGCTTAGCTCGGGCAGTCCGGGACACTAATGAAAAACTGTTTTTT. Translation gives CASSLARAVRDTNEKLFF.

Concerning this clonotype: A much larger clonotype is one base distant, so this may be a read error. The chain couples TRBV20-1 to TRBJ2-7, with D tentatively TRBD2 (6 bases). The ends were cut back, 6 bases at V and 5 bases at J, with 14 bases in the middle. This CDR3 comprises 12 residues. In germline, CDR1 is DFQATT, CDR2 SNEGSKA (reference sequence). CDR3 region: CSAYGRGNEQYF. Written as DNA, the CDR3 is TGCAGTGCGTACGGGAGAGGCAACGAGCAGTACTTC.

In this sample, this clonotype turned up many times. The CDR3 sequence is CASSLSVGGRSNEQFF. In DNA form, the CDR3 reads TGTGCCAGCAGTTTATCGGTGGGGGGGCGGTCGAATGAGCAGTTCTTC. The gene calls are TRBV27 and TRBJ2-1, with D maybe TRBD2 (7 bases). Trimming cost V 0 bases and J 7 bases, with 16 bases left between them. The CDR3 has 16 amino acids. Per germline, CDR1 MNHEY and CDR2 SMNVEV (reference sequence).

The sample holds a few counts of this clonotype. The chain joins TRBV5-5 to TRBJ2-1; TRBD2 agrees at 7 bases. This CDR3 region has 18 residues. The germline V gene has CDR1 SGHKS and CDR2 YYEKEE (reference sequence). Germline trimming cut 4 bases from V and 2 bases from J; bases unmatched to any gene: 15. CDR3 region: CASSGRLISGTPYNEQFF. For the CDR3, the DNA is TGTGCCAGCAGCGGCAGGTTGATCAGCGGGACCCCCTACAATGAGCAGTTCTTC.

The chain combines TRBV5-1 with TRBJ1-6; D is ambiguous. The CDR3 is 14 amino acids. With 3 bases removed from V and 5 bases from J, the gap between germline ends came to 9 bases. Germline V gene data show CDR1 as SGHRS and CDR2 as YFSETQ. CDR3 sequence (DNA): TGCGCCAGCAGCTATGGAGGAAATAATTCACCCCTCCACTTT. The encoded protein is CASSYGGNNSPLHF.

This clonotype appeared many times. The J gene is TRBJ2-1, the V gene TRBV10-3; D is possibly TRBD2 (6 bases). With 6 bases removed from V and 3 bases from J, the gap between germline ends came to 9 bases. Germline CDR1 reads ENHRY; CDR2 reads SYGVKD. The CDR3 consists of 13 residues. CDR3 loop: CAIRGLLYNEQFF. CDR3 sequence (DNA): TGTGCCATCAGGGGACTTCTCTACAATGAGCAGTTCTTC.

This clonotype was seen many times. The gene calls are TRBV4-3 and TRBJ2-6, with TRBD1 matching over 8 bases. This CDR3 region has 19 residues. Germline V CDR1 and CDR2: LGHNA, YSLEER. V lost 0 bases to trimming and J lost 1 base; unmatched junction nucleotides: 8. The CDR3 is CASSQDIQGAVSGANVLTF. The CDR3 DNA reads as TGCGCCAGCAGCCAAGATATCCAGGGGGCTGTATCTGGGGCCAACGTCCTGACTTTC.

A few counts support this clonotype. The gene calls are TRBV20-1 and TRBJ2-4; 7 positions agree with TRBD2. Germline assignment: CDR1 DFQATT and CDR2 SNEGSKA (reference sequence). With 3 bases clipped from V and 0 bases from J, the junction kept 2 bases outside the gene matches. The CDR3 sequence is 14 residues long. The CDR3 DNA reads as TGCAGTGCTAGCGGGGAGGGAGCCAAAAACATTCAGTACTTC. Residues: CSASGEGAKNIQYF.

The CDR3 loop reads CASSLQRGYTDTQYF. The CDR3 DNA reads TGTGCCAGCAGCCTACAGCGGGGGTACACAGATACGCAGTATTTT. The chain is built from TRBV7-2 and TRBJ2-3; 8 nucleotides agree with TRBD2. The CDR3 consists of 15 residues. Unmatched junction bases numbered 6, after V lost 5 bases and J lost 2 bases. CDR1 is SGHTA and CDR2 is FQGNSA in the germline V gene.

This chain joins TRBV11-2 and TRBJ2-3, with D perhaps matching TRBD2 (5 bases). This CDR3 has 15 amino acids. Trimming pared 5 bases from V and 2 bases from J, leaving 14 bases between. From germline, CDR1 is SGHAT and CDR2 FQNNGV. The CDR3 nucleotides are TGTGCCAGCAGCGAGGATGGGAGTCCCACAGATACGCAGTATTTT. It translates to CASSEDGSPTDTQYF.

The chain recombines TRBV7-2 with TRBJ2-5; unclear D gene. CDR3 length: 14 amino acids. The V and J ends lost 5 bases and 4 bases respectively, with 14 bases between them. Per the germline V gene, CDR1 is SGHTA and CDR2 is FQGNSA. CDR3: CASSPAENRETQYF. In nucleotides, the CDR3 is TGTGCCAGCAGCCCCGCGGAGAATAGAGAGACCCAGTACTTC.